Presented here are 15 T cell receptor beta chains from one specimen sequenced in a study of regulatory T cells in long-lasting Graves disease. Sample time point: newly diagnosed GD, antithyroid drugs for less than 3 months. Making the TCR library involved RNA that had been extracted from PBMCs. The TCR beta library used iRepertoire HTBI primers with Arm-PCR amplification of CDR3. One entry per CDR3 protein results from TCRdb running MiXCR on the multiplex PCR reads. This sample has about 500,000 distinct CDR3 sequences, with 9.5% to 15% found just once. The same sample was also studied in work on T cells in Graves' hyperthyroidism and ophthalmopathy.

The sequencing here drew on peripheral blood mononuclear cells (PBMCs), taken at new diagnosis, from a patient treated with antithyroid drugs. These receptors all stem from a woman in her thirties with Graves disease.

This clonotype was seen a few times. V gene TRBV5-1 combines with J gene TRBJ2-7, with a tentative D call TRBD2 (6 bases). The germline CDR1 and CDR2 sequences are SGHRS and YFSETQ. This CDR3 has 15 residues. Trimming removed 4 bases at V and 2 bases at J, with 16 bases between. CDR3 coding DNA: TGCGCCAGCAGCCGTACCGGGGACTCGACCTACGAGCAGTACTTC. Encoded protein: CASSRTGDSTYEQYF.

The V call is TRBV19, the J call TRBJ2-3; TRBD1 matches at 8 bases. This CDR3 has 17 residues. Germline lookup yields CDR1 LNHDA and CDR2 SQIVND (reference sequence). Trimming removed 5 bases from V and 6 bases from J; junction bases left unmatched: 16. The CDR3: CASSGPGTGGFFDTQYF. Written as DNA, the CDR3 is TGTGCCAGTAGTGGTCCAGGGACAGGCGGATTTTTTGATACGCAGTATTTT.

This clonotype was counted at least ten times. This chain joins TRBV6-2 or TRBV6-3 and TRBJ2-2; TRBD1 is a possible D gene (6 bases). CDR3 length equals 16 residues. The V end was cut by 6 bases, the J end by 1 base, with 15 bases between. Germline CDR1 MNHEY, CDR2 SVGEGT. The CDR3: CASSAKGHRNTGELFF. The CDR3 coding sequence is TGTGCCAGCAGCGCAAAGGGACATAGGAACACCGGGGAGCTGTTTTTT.

Turning to this clonotype: A read error may explain this, as a much larger clone is one base away. The CDR3 region has the DNA TGCGCCAGCAGTGAGTCGACGGGGGTGGAGACCCAGTACTTC. It is translated as CASSESTGVETQYF. The rearrangement uses TRBV10-1 and TRBJ2-5; weak D call: TRBD2 (6 bases). Germline-derived CDR1 and CDR2 are WNHNN and SYGVQD (reference sequence). The CDR3 is 14 amino acids. V lost 0 bases to trimming and J lost 5 bases, with 10 bases between them.

This clonotype has a count of ten or more. V is TRBV29-1 and J is TRBJ1-1; D gene ambiguous. The CDR3 consists of 12 residues. Germline lookup yields CDR1 SQVTM and CDR2 ANQGSEA. Trimming left V 6 bases short and J 7 bases short, with 15 bases between. As DNA, the CDR3 is TGCAGCGTCGGAGACACCCCATTTGAAGCTTTCTTT. The encoded protein is CSVGDTPFEAFF.

This clonotype was picked up many times. The V and J genes are TRBV27 and TRBJ1-5, with D possibly TRBD1 on 6 matching bases. The CDR3 length is 14 residues. CDR1 and CDR2 (germline): MNHEY, SMNVEV (reference sequence). Trimming removed 8 bases at V and 9 bases at J, with 20 bases between. The DNA for the CDR3 is TGTGCCAGCGCACCTACAGGGACGGGGTGGCCCCAGCATTTT. As protein: CASAPTGTGWPQHF.

Notes on this clonotype: At one end, the junction sequence differs from germline, possibly due to a read error. The V gene is TRBV27, the J gene TRBJ2-1; 10 positions agree with TRBD2. In germline, CDR1 is MNHEY, CDR2 SMNVEV (reference sequence). The CDR3 loop spans 15 amino acids. The DNA of the CDR3 is TGTGCCAGTAAAGGGGGACTAGCGCCTTACAATGAGCGGTTCTTC. This translates into CASKGGLAPYNERFF.

This clonotype was recorded only once. This sequence joins TRBV7-9 and TRBJ2-7; D is possibly TRBD1 (6 bases). Per germline, CDR1 SEHNR and CDR2 FQNEAQ (reference sequence). The CDR3 consists of 14 residues. The V end lost 3 bases, the J end lost 6 bases, and 15 bases lay between the germline ends. The DNA of the CDR3 is TGTGCCAGCAGCTTTAGGGACACCCCTGGCGAGCAGTACTTC. It yields the protein CASSFRDTPGEQYF. Full variable domain (outside the CDR3, taken from reference TRBV7-9 and TRBJ2-7): DTGVSQNPRHKITKRGQNVTFRCDPISEHNRLYWYRQTLGQGPEFLTYFQNEAQLEKSRLLSDRFSAERPKGSFSTLEIQRTEQGDSAMYLCASSFRDTPGEQYFGPGTRLTVT.

The V call is TRBV19, the J call TRBJ2-7; tentatively, D is TRBD1 (6 bases). Germline CDR1 and CDR2: LNHDA and SQIVND (reference sequence). V lost 2 bases and J 2 bases, leaving 10 bases between the germline ends. The CDR3 consists of 14 residues. CDR3 DNA sequence: TGTGCCAGTAGTATAATGGACAGTGCCTACGAGCAGTACTTC. Amino acids: CASSIMDSAYEQYF.

This clonotype was seen repeatedly, ten times or more. The chain is built from TRBV6-1 and TRBJ1-1; D is unclear. CDR3 length: 11 amino acids. The germline CDR1 and CDR2 sequences are MNHNS and SASEGT. Trimming took 7 bases from V and 6 from J, leaving 9 bases between them. CDR3 DNA sequence: TGTGCCAGCATTCGCGGGGCTGAAGCTTTCTTT. As protein: CASIRGAEAFF.

This clonotype was detected ten times or more. The chain couples TRBV7-9 to TRBJ2-7; tentatively, D is TRBD1 (5 bases). V lost 1 base to trimming and J lost 7 bases, with 14 bases between them. CDR1 SEHNR and CDR2 FQNEAQ come from the germline V gene (reference sequence). This CDR3 is built from 14 residues. DNA for the CDR3: TGTGCCAGCAGCTTAGGCAGGGTTGTTGCGGAGCAGTACTTC. This codes for CASSLGRVVAEQYF.

Ten or more counts support this clonotype. This chain connects TRBV28 to TRBJ2-5; D remains ambiguous. Trimming cost V 3 bases and J 5 bases, with 10 bases left between them. This CDR3 is 13 amino acids long. Germline values: CDR1 MDHEN, CDR2 SYDVKM. CDR3 residues: CASSLLSGETQYF. The CDR3 region has the DNA TGTGCCAGCAGTTTGCTTTCCGGCGAGACCCAGTACTTC.

The gene calls are TRBV5-1 and TRBJ1-2; D may be TRBD1 (6 bases). In germline, CDR1 is SGHRS, CDR2 YFSETQ. This CDR3 is built from 15 residues. V lost 4 bases to trimming and J lost 2 bases, with 15 bases between them. The CDR3 spells CASSPGAGHNYGYTF. DNA for the CDR3: TGCGCCAGCAGCCCGGGGGCAGGGCACAACTATGGCTACACCTTC.

There are many counts of this clonotype. The V and J genes are TRBV7-2 and TRBJ2-5, with 9 bases fitting TRBD2. CDR1 and CDR2 (germline): SGHTA, FQGNSA. This CDR3 has 19 residues. Trimming took 5 bases from V and 0 from J; bases not matched to a gene: 16. The CDR3 reads CASSPRLGAGGGYQETQYF. CDR3 bases: TGTGCCAGCAGCCCCCGATTGGGAGCGGGAGGAGGTTACCAAGAGACCCAGTACTTC. The complete variable domain, with remaining parts taken from reference TRBV7-2 and TRBJ2-5, reads GAGVSQSPSNKVTEKGKDVELRCDPISGHTALYWYRQSLGQGLEFLIYFQGNSAPDKSGLPSDRFSAERTGGSVSTLTIQRTQQEDSAVYLCASSPRLGAGGGYQETQYFGPGTRLLVL.

This clonotype has a count of ten or more. CDR3 protein: CSASEGLPYNEQFF. The CDR3 region has the DNA TGCAGTGCCTCAGAAGGACTACCCTACAATGAGCAGTTCTTC. The chain joins TRBV20-1 to TRBJ2-1; D perhaps matches TRBD2 (6 bases). V was trimmed by 6 bases and J by 2 bases, leaving 14 bases between them. Germline V gene sequence: CDR1 DFQATT, CDR2 SNEGSKA (reference sequence). This CDR3 contains 14 residues.